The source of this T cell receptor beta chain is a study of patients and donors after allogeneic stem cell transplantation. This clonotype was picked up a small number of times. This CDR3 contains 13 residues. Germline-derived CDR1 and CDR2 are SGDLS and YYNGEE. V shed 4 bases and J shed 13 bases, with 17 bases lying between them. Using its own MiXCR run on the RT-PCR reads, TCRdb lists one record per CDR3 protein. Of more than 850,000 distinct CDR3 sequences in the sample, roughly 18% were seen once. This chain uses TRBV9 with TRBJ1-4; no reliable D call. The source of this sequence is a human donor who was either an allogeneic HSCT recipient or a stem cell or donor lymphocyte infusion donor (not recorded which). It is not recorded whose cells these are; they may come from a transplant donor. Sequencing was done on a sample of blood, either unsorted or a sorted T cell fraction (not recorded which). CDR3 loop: CASSSRGKTGLFF. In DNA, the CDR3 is TGTGCCAGCAGCTCTCGAGGGAAGACGGGACTGTTTTTT.